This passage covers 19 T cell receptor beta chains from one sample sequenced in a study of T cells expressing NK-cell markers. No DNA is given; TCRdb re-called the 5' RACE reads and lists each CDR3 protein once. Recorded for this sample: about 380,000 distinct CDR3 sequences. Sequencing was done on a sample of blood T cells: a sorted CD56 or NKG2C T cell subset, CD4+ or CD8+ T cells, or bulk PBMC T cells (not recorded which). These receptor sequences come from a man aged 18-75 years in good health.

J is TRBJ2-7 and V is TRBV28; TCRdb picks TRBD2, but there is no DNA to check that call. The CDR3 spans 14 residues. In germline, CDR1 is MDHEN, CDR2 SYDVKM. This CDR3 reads CASSVPARVYEQYF.

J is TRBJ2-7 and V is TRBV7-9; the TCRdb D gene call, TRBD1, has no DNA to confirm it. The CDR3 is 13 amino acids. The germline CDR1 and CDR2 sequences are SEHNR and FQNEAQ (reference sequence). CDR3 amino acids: CASSSSGTLQQYF. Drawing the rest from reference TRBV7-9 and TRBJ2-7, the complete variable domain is DTGVSQNPRHKITKRGQNVTFRCDPISEHNRLYWYRQTLGQGPEFLTYFQNEAQLEKSRLLSDRFSAERPKGSFSTLEIQRTEQGDSAMYLCASSSSGTLQQYFGPGTRLTVT.

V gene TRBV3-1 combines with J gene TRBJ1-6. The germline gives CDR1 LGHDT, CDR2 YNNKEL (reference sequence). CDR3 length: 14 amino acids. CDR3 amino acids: CASSKDLYNSPLHF.

The chain's CDR3 is CASSVYRDRGSSETQYF. The chain carries TRBV5-5 and TRBJ2-5; TCRdb's D call, TRBD1, is unchecked because there is no DNA. In germline, CDR1 is SGHKS, CDR2 YYEKEE (reference sequence). The CDR3 runs 17 residues. Drawing the rest from reference TRBV5-5 and TRBJ2-5, the complete variable domain is DAGVTQSPTHLIKTRGQQVTLRCSPISGHKSVSWYQQVLGQGPQFIFQYYEKEERGRGNFPDRFSARQFPNYSSELNVNALLLGDSALYLCASSVYRDRGSSETQYFGPGTRLLVL.

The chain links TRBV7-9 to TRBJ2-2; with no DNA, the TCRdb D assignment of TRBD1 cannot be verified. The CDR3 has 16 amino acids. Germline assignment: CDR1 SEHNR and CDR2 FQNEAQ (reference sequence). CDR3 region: CASSLKGTTNTGELFF.

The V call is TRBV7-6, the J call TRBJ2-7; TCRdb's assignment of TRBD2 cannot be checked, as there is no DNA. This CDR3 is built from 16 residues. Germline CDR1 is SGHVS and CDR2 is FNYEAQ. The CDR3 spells CASSLAWTSGTYEQYF.

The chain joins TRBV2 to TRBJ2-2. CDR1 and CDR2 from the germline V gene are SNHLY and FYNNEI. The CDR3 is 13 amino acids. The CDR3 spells CASSLGWTGELFF.

The CDR3 sequence is CASTGQPRGETQYF. The chain joins TRBV6-1 to TRBJ2-5; lacking DNA, the TRBD2 call made by TCRdb goes unchecked. Germline values: CDR1 MNHNS, CDR2 SASEGT. The CDR3 totals 14 residues.

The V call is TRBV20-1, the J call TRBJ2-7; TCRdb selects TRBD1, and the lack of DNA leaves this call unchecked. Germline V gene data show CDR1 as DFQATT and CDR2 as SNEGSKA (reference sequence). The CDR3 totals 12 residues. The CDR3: CSGRDRGYEQYF.

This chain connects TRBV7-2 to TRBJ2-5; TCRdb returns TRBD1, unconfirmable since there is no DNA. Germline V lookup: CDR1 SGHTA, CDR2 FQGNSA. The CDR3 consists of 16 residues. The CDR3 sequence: CASSLVRQAVQETQYF.

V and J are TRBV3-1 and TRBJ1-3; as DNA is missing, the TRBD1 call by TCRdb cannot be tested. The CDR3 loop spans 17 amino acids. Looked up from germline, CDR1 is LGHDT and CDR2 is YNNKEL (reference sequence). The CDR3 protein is CASSRKPGQGAGNTIYF.

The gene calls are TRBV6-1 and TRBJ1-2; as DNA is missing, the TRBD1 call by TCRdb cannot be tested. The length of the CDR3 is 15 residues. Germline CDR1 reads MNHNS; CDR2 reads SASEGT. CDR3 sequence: CASSSMDRESSGYTF.

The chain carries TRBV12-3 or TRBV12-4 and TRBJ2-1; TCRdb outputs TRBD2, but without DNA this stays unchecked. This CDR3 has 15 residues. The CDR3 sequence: CASSPLAGGFDEQFF.

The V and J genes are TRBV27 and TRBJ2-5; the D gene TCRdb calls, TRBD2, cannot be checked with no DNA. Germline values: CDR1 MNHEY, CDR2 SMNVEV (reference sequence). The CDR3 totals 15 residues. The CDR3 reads CASSRLAAYQETQYF.

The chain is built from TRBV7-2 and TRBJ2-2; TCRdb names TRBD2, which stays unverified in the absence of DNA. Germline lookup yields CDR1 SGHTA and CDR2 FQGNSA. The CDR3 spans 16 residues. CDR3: CASSLEGQTRTGELFF. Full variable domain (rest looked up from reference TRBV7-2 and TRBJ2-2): GAGVSQSPSNKVTEKGKDVELRCDPISGHTALYWYRQSLGQGLEFLIYFQGNSAPDKSGLPSDRFSAERTGGSVSTLTIQRTQQEDSAVYLCASSLEGQTRTGELFFGEGSRLTVL.

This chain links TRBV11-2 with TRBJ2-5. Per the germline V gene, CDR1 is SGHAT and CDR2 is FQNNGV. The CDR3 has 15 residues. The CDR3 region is CASSLSSLYQETQYF.

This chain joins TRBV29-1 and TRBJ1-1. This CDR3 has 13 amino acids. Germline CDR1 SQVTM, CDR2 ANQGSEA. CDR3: CSVEGQMNTEAFF.

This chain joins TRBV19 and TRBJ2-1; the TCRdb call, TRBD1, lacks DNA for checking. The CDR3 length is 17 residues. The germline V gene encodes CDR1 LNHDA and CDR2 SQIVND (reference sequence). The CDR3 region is CASSENRDRSSYNEQFF. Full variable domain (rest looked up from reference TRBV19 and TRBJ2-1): DGGITQSPKYLFRKEGQNVTLSCEQNLNHDAMYWYRQDPGQGLRLIYYSQIVNDFQKGDIAEGYSVSREKKESFPLTVTSAQKNPTAFYLCASSENRDRSSYNEQFFGPGTRLTVL.

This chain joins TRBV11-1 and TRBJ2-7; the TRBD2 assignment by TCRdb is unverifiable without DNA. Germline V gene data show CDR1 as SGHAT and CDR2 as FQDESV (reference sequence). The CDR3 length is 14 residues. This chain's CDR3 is CASSKGLELHEQYF.